Following are 9 T cell receptor beta chains from one sample sequenced in a study of T cell responses to AZD1222 COVID-19 vaccine. Some clones are missing from TCRdb's copy, which holds only in-frame ones; the method was immunoSEQ multiplex PCR. The sample has under 140,000 clones; roughly 92% are singletons. The sequencing used peripheral blood, collected 28 days after the second AZD1222 dose. These receptors came from an adult who received the AZD1222 COVID-19 vaccine.

The V call is TRBV11-2, the J call TRBJ1-6; no definite D call. CDR3 length: 14 residues. V lost 4 bases and J 7 bases, leaving 11 bases between the germline ends. The V gene's germline CDR1 is SGHAT and CDR2 FQNNGV. For the CDR3, the DNA is TGTGCCAGCAGCTCCGGGCAGATCAATTCACCCCTCCACTTT. This encodes CASSSGQINSPLHF.

The V gene is TRBV4-1, the J gene TRBJ2-1; 8 positions agree with TRBD2. With 4 bases clipped from V and 0 bases from J, the junction kept 2 bases outside the gene matches. CDR3 length: 15 residues. In germline, CDR1 is MGHRA, CDR2 YSYEKL. Here the CDR3 reads CASSRSGSSYNEQFF. The CDR3 DNA reads as TGCGCCAGCAGCCGGAGCGGGAGCTCCTACAATGAGCAGTTCTTC.

The gene calls are TRBV5-1 and TRBJ2-3; D is tentatively TRBD1 or TRBD2 (5 bases each). The length of the CDR3 is 15 residues. The germline V gene encodes CDR1 SGHRS and CDR2 YFSETQ. V was pared by 0 bases and J by 2 bases, with 10 bases between. The CDR3 DNA sequence: TGCGCCAGCAGCTTGGGGGACCGTCCCACAGATACGCAGTATTTT. Protein product: CASSLGDRPTDTQYF.

This chain connects TRBV18 to TRBJ1-2, with 8 bases fitting TRBD1. CDR1 is KGHSH and CDR2 is LQKENI in the germline V gene. With V trimmed by 2 bases and J by 3 bases, 8 bases remained unmatched. CDR3 length: 16 amino acids. The CDR3 region has the DNA TGTGCCAGCTCACCATTCCAGGGGGCGGACGACTATGGCTACACCTTC. Encoded protein: CASSPFQGADDYGYTF. Drawing the rest from reference TRBV18 and TRBJ1-2, the complete variable domain is NAGVMQNPRHLVRRRGQEARLRCSPMKGHSHVYWYRQLPEEGLKFMVYLQKENIIDESGMPKERFSAEFPKEGPSILRIQQVVRGDSAAYFCASSPFQGADDYGYTFGSGTRLTVV.

Here the CDR3 reads CASSSAGGETQYF. DNA for the CDR3: TGCGCCAGCAGCTCCGCAGGCGGGGAGACCCAGTACTTC. This sequence joins TRBV5-1 and TRBJ2-5, with D tentatively TRBD2 (5 bases). There are 13 residues in the CDR3. Germline V lookup: CDR1 SGHRS, CDR2 YFSETQ. The ends were cut back, 3 bases at V and 5 bases at J, with 11 bases in the middle.

The chain is built from TRBV18 and TRBJ2-7; D perhaps matches TRBD2 (5 bases). The germline V gene has CDR1 KGHSH and CDR2 LQKENI. V shed 3 bases and J shed 4 bases, with 16 bases lying between them. This CDR3 contains 15 residues. CDR3 amino acids: CASSPKSGRAYEQYF. CDR3 nucleotides: TGTGCCAGCTCACCGAAGTCGGGGAGAGCGTACGAGCAGTACTTC.

Of note for this clone: An end of the junction does not agree with germline; a read error may underlie this. This sequence joins TRBV7-7 and TRBJ2-1; D is unresolved. The CDR3 consists of 14 residues. The germline CDR1 and CDR2 sequences are SSHAT and FNYEAQ (reference sequence). CDR3 sequence reads: CASSSWSGSDEQFF. The CDR3 bases are TGTGCTAGCAGCTCCTGGAGTGGATCTGATGAGCAGTTCTTC.

V is TRBV5-1 and J is TRBJ1-1; TRBD1 agrees at 7 bases. V shed 4 bases, J shed 0 bases, and the junction held 9 bases outside the gene matches. This CDR3 spans 16 amino acids. Germline CDR1 reads SGHRS; CDR2 reads YFSETQ. This CDR3 is CASSTPGGGLNTEAFF. CDR3 coding DNA: TGCGCCAGCAGCACCCCAGGGGGGGGATTGAACACTGAAGCTTTCTTT.

V usage is TRBV10-2 and J usage is TRBJ1-1; a possible D gene is TRBD1 (6 bases). Trimming shortened V by 6 bases and J by 5 bases, and 13 bases separated the two germline ends. CDR3 length: 13 amino acids. The germline V gene has CDR1 WSHSY and CDR2 SAAADI. CDR3 nucleotide sequence: TGCGCCAGCAGCCGACAGGCAGGGACTGAAGCTTTCTTT. This encodes CASSRQAGTEAFF.